Presented here are 32 T cell receptor beta chains from one specimen sequenced in a study of blood T cell repertoires in COVID-19. The repertoire was sequenced with immunoSEQ multiplex PCR; TCRdb's copy has only in-frame clones and lacks some. Among some 140,000 clones listed, about 75% were seen once. The material sequenced was peripheral blood. These receptors all stem from a man of 80 years or more with acute or convalescent COVID-19.

This clone appeared a single time. This rearrangement joins TRBV7-6 to TRBJ2-5; D is unclear. The CDR3 has 17 residues. CDR1 is SGHVS and CDR2 is FNYEAQ in the germline V gene. Trimming stripped 0 bases from V and 0 bases from J, with 14 bases between. In nucleotides, the CDR3 is TGTGCCAGCAGCTTAGCGCTTAGTGGTCCGTACCAAGAGACCCAGTACTTC. This encodes CASSLALSGPYQETQYF.

J is TRBJ1-1 and V is TRBV6-2 or TRBV6-3; no clear D. This CDR3 has 14 amino acids. The germline CDR1 and CDR2 sequences are MNHEY and SVGEGT. Trimming shortened V by 4 bases and J by 8 bases, and 17 bases separated the two germline ends. This CDR3 is CASSSRPGATEAFF. The CDR3 DNA follows: TGTGCCAGCAGTTCCAGACCGGGAGCCACAGAAGCTTTCTTT.

CDR3 in amino acids: CASSLKGAGELFF. CDR3 nucleotides: TGCGCCAGCAGCTTGAAAGGGGCCGGGGAGCTGTTTTTT. This chain connects TRBV5-1 to TRBJ2-2; tentatively, D is TRBD1 (5 bases). Germline V lookup: CDR1 SGHRS, CDR2 YFSETQ. The CDR3 runs 13 residues. V lost 1 base and J 6 bases, leaving 7 bases between the germline ends.

The chain couples TRBV6-6 to TRBJ2-2; D call uncertain. CDR3 size: 13 residues. Trimming left V 7 bases short and J 0 bases short, with 6 bases between. In germline, CDR1 is MNHNY, CDR2 SVGAGI (reference sequence). The CDR3 nucleotides are TGTGCCAGCAAGACATCGAACACCGGGGAGCTGTTTTTT. Protein: CASKTSNTGELFF.

This clone was seen only once. This chain connects TRBV7-2 to TRBJ1-5; 8 nucleotides align to TRBD1. Unmatched junction bases numbered 0, after V lost 1 base and J lost 4 bases. Germline V gene data show CDR1 as SGHTA and CDR2 as FQGNSA. The CDR3 length is 14 residues. CDR3 region: CASSLGTGNQPQHF. The CDR3 DNA is TGTGCCAGCAGCTTAGGGACAGGGAATCAGCCCCAGCATTTT. Using reference TRBV7-2 and TRBJ1-5 for the parts outside the CDR3, the full variable domain is GAGVSQSPSNKVTEKGKDVELRCDPISGHTALYWYRQSLGQGLEFLIYFQGNSAPDKSGLPSDRFSAERTGGSVSTLTIQRTQQEDSAVYLCASSLGTGNQPQHFGDGTRLSIL.

This chain connects TRBV6-5 to TRBJ1-2, with no clear D. Germline CDR1 reads MNHEY; CDR2 reads SVGAGI. V lost 5 bases, J lost 0 bases, and 13 bases lay in between. This CDR3 region has 15 residues. This CDR3 reads CASSISAPSNYGYTF. The CDR3 coding sequence is TGTGCCAGCAGTATCTCCGCGCCTTCTAACTATGGCTACACCTTC.

The chain carries TRBV6-1 and TRBJ2-7, with 7 bases fitting TRBD1. V lost 1 base to trimming and J lost 4 bases; unmatched junction nucleotides: 13. CDR1 and CDR2 from the germline V gene are MNHNS and SASEGT. This CDR3 is built from 17 residues. The CDR3 nucleotides read TGTGCCAGCAGTGAAGGCATACCAGGGGGTATTGTGTACGAGCAGTACTTC. Translated, it gives CASSEGIPGGIVYEQYF.

This clone was observed a few times. The J gene is TRBJ1-5, the V gene TRBV4-1; TRBD1 is a possible D gene (6 bases). V lost 4 bases and J 3 bases, leaving 10 bases between the germline ends. This CDR3 contains 14 residues. Germline lookup yields CDR1 MGHRA and CDR2 YSYEKL. CDR3 loop: CASSRTEDNQPQHF. The CDR3 coding sequence is TGCGCCAGCAGCCGGACAGAGGACAATCAGCCCCAGCATTTT.

V gene TRBV28 combines with J gene TRBJ1-2, with 8 bases matching TRBD1. The CDR3 consists of 15 residues. Germline V gives CDR1 MDHEN, CDR2 SYDVKM. V lost 7 bases, J lost 8 bases, and 15 bases stayed unmatched. CDR3 coding DNA: TGTGCCAGCACCGGGGGGCCCACAGGGGGTAGGGGCTACACCTTC. Translation gives CASTGGPTGGRGYTF.

This clone came up once. This chain links TRBV19 with TRBJ2-5; D may be TRBD2 (5 bases). CDR1 and CDR2 (germline): LNHDA, SQIVND (reference sequence). The V and J ends lost 5 bases and 5 bases respectively, with 9 bases between them. The CDR3 sequence is 12 residues long. CDR3 sequence: CASSRGSETQYF. The CDR3 DNA reads as TGTGCCAGTAGTCGAGGGAGCGAGACCCAGTACTTC.

The rearrangement links TRBV12-3 or TRBV12-4 to TRBJ2-7; weak D call: TRBD1 (5 bases). CDR3 length: 13 amino acids. V was trimmed by 1 base and J by 3 bases, leaving 7 bases between them. CDR3 sequence: CASSLGQGYEQYF. DNA of the CDR3: TGTGCCAGCAGTTTAGGTCAGGGCTACGAGCAGTACTTC.

The J gene is TRBJ1-2, the V gene TRBV7-9; 8 bases line up with TRBD1. CDR3 length: 17 amino acids. The J segment lost 3 bases and the V segment lost 8 bases, leaving 17 bases of the junction unmatched. Per the germline V gene, CDR1 is SEHNR and CDR2 is FQNEAQ (reference sequence). As DNA, the CDR3 is TGTGCCAGCTCTGGTAGGACAGGGAGGTCGTTCGACTATGGCTACACCTTC. It translates to CASSGRTGRSFDYGYTF.

The J gene is TRBJ1-2, the V gene TRBV7-2; 12 bases fit TRBD1. From germline, CDR1 is SGHTA and CDR2 FQGNSA. The ends lost 4 bases at V and 5 bases at J; junction bases unmatched: 8. This CDR3 has 16 amino acids. This chain's CDR3 is CASSSSPGQGAYGYTF. The CDR3 DNA reads TGTGCCAGCAGCTCCTCTCCGGGACAGGGGGCTTATGGCTACACCTTC.

The CDR3 nucleotides are TGTGCCAGCAGCTTACAAGCGGGGGGGCCAGATACGCAGTATTTT. This gives the protein CASSLQAGGPDTQYF. This chain links TRBV7-3 with TRBJ2-3; 10 bases match TRBD2. V trimming: 2 bases; J trimming: 4 bases; junction bases outside the gene matches: 3. Germline-derived CDR1 and CDR2 are SGHTA and FQGTGA. This CDR3 is built from 15 residues.

V usage is TRBV10-1 and J usage is TRBJ2-2; 7 bases fit TRBD1. The V gene end was trimmed by 6 bases and the J gene end by 3 bases; junction bases not matched to a gene: 10. This CDR3 region has 16 residues. The germline CDR1 and CDR2 sequences are WNHNN and SYGVQD (reference sequence). The CDR3 nucleotides are TGCGCCAGCAGGCAAACGGACAGGAGAGACACCGGGGAGCTGTTTTTT. It yields the protein CASRQTDRRDTGELFF.

The chain has TRBV2 and TRBJ2-1, with D maybe TRBD1 (6 bases). Germline V gene data show CDR1 as SNHLY and CDR2 as FYNNEI. The CDR3 is made up of 16 amino acids. V lost 5 bases to trimming and J lost 4 bases, with 18 bases between them. Written as DNA, the CDR3 is TGTGCCAGCAGTAACAGGGCGCCCTGGGGTTACAATGAGCAGTTCTTC. As protein: CASSNRAPWGYNEQFF.

The J gene is TRBJ2-3, the V gene TRBV10-3; TRBD1 agrees at 7 bases. J lost 6 bases, V lost 6 bases, and 18 bases had no gene match. This CDR3 contains 17 residues. The germline CDR1 and CDR2 sequences are ENHRY and SYGVKD. This CDR3 reads CAISPRTGRGSGDTQYF. The CDR3 DNA is TGTGCCATCAGCCCCCGGACGGGCAGGGGGTCCGGGGATACGCAGTATTTT.

This rearrangement joins TRBV15 to TRBJ1-5; 7 bases align to TRBD1. Per germline, CDR1 LNHNV and CDR2 YYDKDF (reference sequence). Trimming at V came to 0 bases and at J to 6 bases, leaving 5 bases not matched to a gene. The CDR3 length is 15 residues. CDR3 residues: CATSRDGTGAQPQHF. The CDR3 nucleotides read TGTGCCACCAGCAGAGACGGAACAGGGGCTCAGCCCCAGCATTTT.

The chain employs TRBV7-2 and TRBJ1-3; D might be TRBD1 (6 bases). The V end was cut by 5 bases, the J end by 2 bases, with 22 bases between. CDR3 length equals 18 residues. Germline CDR1 and CDR2: SGHTA and FQGNSA. CDR3 coding DNA: TGTGCCAGCAGCCATTCAGGAGAGGGGGAATTCACTGGAAACACCATATATTTT. Translating gives CASSHSGEGEFTGNTIYF.

The rearrangement joins TRBV7-2 to TRBJ2-3; TRBD2 might be the D (6 bases). This CDR3 region has 17 residues. Germline V CDR1 and CDR2: SGHTA, FQGNSA. The V and J ends lost 1 base and 10 bases respectively, with 24 bases between them. CDR3 protein: CASSLVQPGLDYSAQYF. The CDR3 coding sequence is TGTGCCAGCAGCTTAGTTCAGCCGGGACTGGATTACTCCGCGCAGTATTTT. Full variable domain (outside the CDR3, taken from reference TRBV7-2 and TRBJ2-3): GAGVSQSPSNKVTEKGKDVELRCDPISGHTALYWYRQSLGQGLEFLIYFQGNSAPDKSGLPSDRFSAERTGGSVSTLTIQRTQQEDSAVYLCASSLVQPGLDYSAQYFGPGTRLTVL.

The chain joins TRBV5-8 to TRBJ1-6, with D maybe TRBD1 (5 bases). Germline assignment: CDR1 SGHTS and CDR2 YDEGEE. V was shortened by 4 bases and J by 0 bases, with 11 bases between the two germline ends. The CDR3 loop spans 16 amino acids. As DNA, the CDR3 is TGTGCCAGCAGCCCCCGGGGGGGCTCCTATAATTCACCCCTCCACTTT. It is translated as CASSPRGGSYNSPLHF.

This clone was recorded a few times. The gene calls are TRBV12-3 or TRBV12-4 and TRBJ2-7; 8 bases agree with TRBD1. This CDR3 spans 13 amino acids. V was pared by 2 bases and J by 5 bases, with 2 bases of the junction left unmatched. CDR3 in DNA: TGTGCCAGCAGTTTACAGGGGGCGAACGAGCAGTACTTC. This codes for CASSLQGANEQYF.

In regard to this clone: Additional DNA sequences in this sample encode the identical CDR3. The chain uses TRBV9 and TRBJ2-5; D is possibly TRBD1 (7 bases). The CDR3 sequence is 14 residues long. The V end was cut by 0 bases, the J end by 4 bases, with 10 bases between. Germline CDR1 and CDR2: SGDLS and YYNGEE. DNA of the CDR3: TGTGCCAGCAGCGTAGGACAGGGAGGAGAGACCCAGTACTTC. Amino acid sequence: CASSVGQGGETQYF.

This clone has just a few counts. The J gene is TRBJ2-2, the V gene TRBV19, with 7 bases identical to TRBD2. Germline trimming cut 5 bases from V and 1 base from J; bases unmatched to any gene: 1. This CDR3 has 14 amino acids. CDR1 is LNHDA, CDR2 SQIVND, per germline (reference sequence). CDR3 DNA sequence: TGTGCCAGTAGTGAGCGGGGGAACACCGGGGAGCTGTTTTTT. Translated: CASSERGNTGELFF.

This chain connects TRBV6-1 to TRBJ1-2; no definite D call. Germline lookup yields CDR1 MNHNS and CDR2 SASEGT. The CDR3 length is 13 residues. Trimming removed 2 bases at V and 3 bases at J, with 7 bases between. CDR3 protein: CASSEREDYGYTF. As DNA, the CDR3 is TGTGCCAGCAGTGAACGCGAAGACTATGGCTACACCTTC.

This clone was seen only once. The V and J genes are TRBV10-3 and TRBJ2-2; TRBD2 matches 8 bases. The germline CDR1 and CDR2 sequences are ENHRY and SYGVKD. Germline trimming cut 3 bases from V and 4 bases from J; bases unmatched to any gene: 10. The CDR3 is 17 amino acids. The CDR3 region is CAISDPGRGATTGELFF. The CDR3 bases are TGTGCCATCAGTGATCCTGGGCGGGGGGCTACCACCGGGGAGCTGTTTTTT.

The V call is TRBV27, the J call TRBJ2-5; 8 nucleotides match TRBD1. The CDR3 totals 15 residues. Germline CDR1 is MNHEY and CDR2 is SMNVEV (reference sequence). The V gene end was trimmed by 5 bases and the J gene end by 4 bases; junction bases not matched to a gene: 9. Here the CDR3 DNA reads TGTGCCAGCAGTCCCCTATGGACAGGGCCAGAGACCCAGTACTTC. Translation gives CASSPLWTGPETQYF.

The chain links TRBV5-5 to TRBJ1-6; a weak D match, TRBD1 (5 bases). CDR3 size: 13 residues. Trimming stripped 0 bases from V and 12 bases from J, with 10 bases between. Germline V gene sequence: CDR1 SGHKS, CDR2 YYEKEE (reference sequence). The chain's CDR3 is CASSLVKGLPLHF. DNA of the CDR3: TGTGCCAGCAGCTTGGTGAAGGGGTTACCCCTCCACTTT.

The chain is built from TRBV28 and TRBJ1-2; 7 positions agree with TRBD1. This CDR3 region has 15 residues. Germline V gene lookup returns CDR1 MDHEN and CDR2 SYDVKM. The ends lost 6 bases at V and 5 bases at J; junction bases unmatched: 12. The CDR3 region is CASRKQGMEGYGYTF. The DNA for the CDR3 is TGTGCCAGCAGAAAACAGGGGATGGAGGGGTATGGCTACACCTTC.

V is TRBV3-1 (or the pseudogene TRBV3-2) and J is TRBJ2-2, with D possibly TRBD1 on 6 matching bases. Germline CDR1 is LGHDT and CDR2 is YNNKEL (reference sequence). There are 16 residues in the CDR3. V lost 4 bases and J lost 6, with 18 bases in between. This chain's CDR3 is CASSPDRDTLSGELFF. In DNA, the CDR3 is TGTGCCAGCAGCCCTGACCGGGACACCCTATCCGGGGAGCTGTTTTTT.

This clone is a singleton in its sample. This chain joins TRBV5-1 and TRBJ1-6; maybe TRBD1 (5 bases). The CDR3 extends over 15 amino acids. Trimming stripped 4 bases from V and 4 bases from J, with 12 bases between. Germline V gives CDR1 SGHRS, CDR2 YFSETQ. CDR3 in amino acids: CASSRGDGYNSPLHF. In nucleotides, the CDR3 is TGCGCCAGCAGCCGGGGGGACGGGTATAATTCACCCCTCCACTTT. The full variable domain, completed using reference TRBV5-1 and TRBJ1-6, is KAGVTQTPRYLIKTRGQQVTLSCSPISGHRSVSWYQQTPGQGLQFLFEYFSETQRNKGNFPGRFSGRQFSNSRSEMNVSTLELGDSALYLCASSRGDGYNSPLHFGNGTRLTVT.

This chain joins TRBV7-3 and TRBJ2-5; TRBD1 agrees at 8 bases. The CDR3 is 13 residues long. V lost 4 bases to trimming and J lost 8 bases; unmatched junction nucleotides: 6. Germline CDR1 reads SGHTA; CDR2 reads FQGTGA. This CDR3 reads CASSSGGGSTQYF. CDR3 in DNA: TGTGCCAGCAGCTCAGGGGGCGGTTCAACCCAGTACTTC.